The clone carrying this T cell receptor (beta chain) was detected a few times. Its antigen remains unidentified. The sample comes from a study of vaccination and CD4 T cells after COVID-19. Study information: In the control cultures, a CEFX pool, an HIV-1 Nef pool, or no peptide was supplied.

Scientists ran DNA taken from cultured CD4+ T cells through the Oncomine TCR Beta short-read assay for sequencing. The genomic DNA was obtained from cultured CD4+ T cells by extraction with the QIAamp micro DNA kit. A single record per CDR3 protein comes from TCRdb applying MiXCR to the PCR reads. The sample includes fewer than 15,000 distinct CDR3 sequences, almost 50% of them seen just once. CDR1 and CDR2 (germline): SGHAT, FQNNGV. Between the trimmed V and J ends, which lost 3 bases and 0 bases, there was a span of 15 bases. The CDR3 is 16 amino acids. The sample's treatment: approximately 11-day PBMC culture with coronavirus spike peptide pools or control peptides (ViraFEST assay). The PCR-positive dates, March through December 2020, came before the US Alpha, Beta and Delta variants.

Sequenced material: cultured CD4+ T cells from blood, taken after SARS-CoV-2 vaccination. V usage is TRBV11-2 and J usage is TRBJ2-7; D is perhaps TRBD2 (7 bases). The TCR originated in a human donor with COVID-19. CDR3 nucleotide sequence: TGTGCCAGCAGCTTCCTGCGGGGGCGGAGCTCCTACGAGCAGTACTTC. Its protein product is CASSFLRGRSSYEQYF.